The rows below give T cell receptor beta chains drawn from one sample of a study of blood T cell repertoires in COVID-19. Using immunoSEQ multiplex PCR, the repertoire was profiled, and TCRdb retains in-frame clones only, with some absent. The repertoire consists of approximately 250,000 clones, with approximately 81% occurring once and the leading ten covering about 1%. The specimen was peripheral blood. The receptors shown here come from a man between 35 and 55 years old with acute or convalescent COVID-19. The CDR3 runs from the conserved cysteine through the conserved F or W. Each record gives: clone size, D gene, J gene, V gene, CDR3 DNA, CDR3 protein. The D gene is left open where the match is weak. Expanded clones are given a class, and other clones once, few, many or no size at all.

>NA|NA|TRBJ1-2|TRBV18
TGTGCCAGCTCCCCGTCGGTTGAAAGCTATGGCTACACCTTC
CASSPSVESYGYTF
>once|NA|TRBJ1-5|TRBV5-6
TGTGCCAGCAGCTTATTCGGGGTCTATAGCAATCAGCCCCAGCATTTT
CASSLFGVYSNQPQHF
>NA|NA|TRBJ1-2|TRBV6-1
TGTGCCAGCAGTGATCTCCAAGTGTCGGGGAGCGGCTACACCTTC
CASSDLQVSGSGYTF
>NA|TRBD2|TRBJ2-1|TRBV15
TGTGCCACCAGCTCCCACCAGGACGGTCGGGGGGGGGAGCAGTTCTTC
CATSSHQDGRGGEQFF
>NA|TRBD2|TRBJ2-3|TRBV7-8
TGTGCCAGCATCGCCGGACTAGCGGGGGGGGTGGGTACGCAGTATTTT
CASIAGLAGGVGTQYF
>NA|NA|TRBJ1-6|TRBV5-6
TGTGCCAGCAGCTTGGCCGGGAATAATTCACCCCTCCACTTT
CASSLAGNNSPLHF
>NA|NA|TRBJ1-2|TRBV5-4
TGTGCCAGCAGCCCATGGACAGCTTTGAACTATGGCTACACCTTC
CASSPWTALNYGYTF
>once|NA|TRBJ2-2|TRBV27
TGTGCCAGCAGTTTCACCCGTCCGAGGGTTGGCACCGGGGAGCTGTTTTTT
CASSFTRPRVGTGELFF
>once|TRBD1|TRBJ1-1|TRBV6-6
TGTGCCAGCAGCCAGGAGGGACAGGGGGCTGAAGCTTTCTTT
CASSQEGQGAEAFF
>NA|NA|TRBJ2-3|TRBV21-1
TGTGCCACCATCCCGGGACAGTGCACAGATACGCAGTATTTT
CATIPGQCTDTQYF
>NA|NA|TRBJ2-7|TRBV9
TGTGCCAGCAGCGTAGCTGGGCAGGCGAGCTATTACGAGCAGTACTTC
CASSVAGQASYYEQYF
>NA|NA|TRBJ2-1|TRBV5-1
TGCGCCAGCAGCTTGCTGGCGCTGGGCGATGAGCAGTTCTTC
CASSLLALGDEQFF
>NA|NA|TRBJ1-1|TRBV4-1
TGCGCCAGCAGCCAAGATCTAGGGGGTCGGACTGAAGCTTTCTTT
CASSQDLGGRTEAFF
>NA|NA|TRBJ1-2|TRBV19
TGTGCCAGTAGTATAGGGGAGGGAAGCTATGGCTACACCTTC
CASSIGEGSYGYTF
>NA|TRBD1|TRBJ1-2|TRBV29-1
TGCAGCGTGGGGACAGGGAACTATGGCTACACCTTC
CSVGTGNYGYTF
>NA|NA|TRBJ2-5|TRBV10-3
TGTGCCATCAGTGAGGCAGGGGAAGAGACCCAGTACTTC
CAISEAGEETQYF
>NA|TRBD1|TRBJ2-3|TRBV5-6
TGTGCCAGCAGCTCCGGGGGGAACAGGGGGCCTTTCACAGATACGCAGTATTTT
CASSSGGNRGPFTDTQYF
>NA|NA|TRBJ2-2|TRBV14
TGTGCCAGCAGCCAAGACAGGGTCACCGGGGAGCTGTTTTTT
CASSQDRVTGELFF
>NA|TRBD2|TRBJ2-3|TRBV10-3
TGTGCCATCGGGGGACTAGCGGGGGGGTCCCGCAGGGCTACGCAGTATTTT
CAIGGLAGGSRRATQYF
>NA|NA|TRBJ1-3|TRBV7-3
TGTGCCAGCAGCTCCACAGGGTCTGGAAACACCATATATTTT
CASSSTGSGNTIYF
>NA|NA|TRBJ1-2|TRBV4-2
TGTGCCAGCAGCCCAACCGACAGCGCTCCTAACTATGGCTACACCTTC
CASSPTDSAPNYGYTF
>NA|TRBD1|TRBJ2-7|TRBV4-2
TGTGCCAGCAGCCAAGGGGTGGACAGGGGCTACGAGCAGTACTTC
CASSQGVDRGYEQYF
>NA|TRBD1|TRBJ1-1|TRBV16
TGTGCCAGCAGCCACCGGGACAGGGGGAACACTGAAGCTTTCTTT
CASSHRDRGNTEAFF
>few|TRBD1|TRBJ1-2|TRBV5-1
TGCGCCAGCAGCTTCCTCCTTACAGGGGAACCACAACTCTTTTATGGCTACACCTTC
CASSFLLTGEPQLFYGYTF
>once|TRBD2|TRBJ2-5|TRBV4-1
TGCGCCAGCAGCCCCCTGGCTAGCGGGGGCAATCAAGAGACCCAGTACTTC
CASSPLASGGNQETQYF
>NA|NA|TRBJ1-2|TRBV6-6
TGTGCCAGCAGGGCAGGGGCGTATAATAACTATGGCTACACCTTC
CASRAGAYNNYGYTF
>NA|NA|TRBJ2-7|TRBV5-1
TGCGCCAGCAGCCACGGTAACTCTAGGAACTACGAGCAGTACTTC
CASSHGNSRNYEQYF
>NA|NA|TRBJ1-5|TRBV15
TGTGCCACCAGCAGAGCCCCAGACAGGCGAAGGGCCCAGCATTTT
CATSRAPDRRRAQHF
>NA|TRBD1|TRBJ1-2|TRBV27
TGTGCCAGCAGGGTCCGGGACAGGGTTGGCGGCTACACCTTC
CASRVRDRVGGYTF
>NA|NA|TRBJ2-3|TRBV6-5
TGTGCCAGCAGTTACTCCCCCCCGGGGGGCACAGATACGCAGTATTTT
CASSYSPPGGTDTQYF
>NA|NA|TRBJ2-1|TRBV18
TGTGCCAGCTCACCCTCCGACAGTTACAATGAGCAGTTCTTC
CASSPSDSYNEQFF
>NA|NA|TRBJ2-1|TRBV28
TGTGCCAGCAGTTTGTCCAGCGGATACAATGAGCAGTTCTTC
CASSLSSGYNEQFF
>NA|NA|TRBJ2-5|TRBV14
TGTGCCAGCAGCCAAGGACAGGTCGGAGAGACCCAGTACTTC
CASSQGQVGETQYF
>NA|NA|TRBJ1-2|TRBV15
TGTGCCACCAGCAGCGACACCTATGGCTACACCTTC
CATSSDTYGYTF
>NA|TRBD1|TRBJ1-2|TRBV5-4
TGTGCCAGCAGCCTAGACAGGGTGGACGCTGGCTACACCTTC
CASSLDRVDAGYTF
>NA|TRBD2|TRBJ2-1|TRBV5-1
TGCGCCAGCAGCCGGGGGAGCGGGGGGTACAATGAGCAGTTCTTC
CASSRGSGGYNEQFF
>few|NA|TRBJ1-6|TRBV6-1
TGTGCCAGCAGTGAGGGCAGGGAAGCTTCACCCCTCCACTTT
CASSEGREASPLHF
>NA|TRBD1|TRBJ2-5|TRBV13
TGTGCCAGCAGCTTAACCGTACAGGGGGCGAAGGAGACCCAGTACTTC
CASSLTVQGAKETQYF
>once|TRBD2|TRBJ2-1|TRBV10-2
TGCGCCAGCAGTGAGGAACTAGCGGGGTCCAATGAGCAGTTCTTC
CASSEELAGSNEQFF
>NA|NA|TRBJ1-3|TRBV3-1/TRBV3-2
TGTGCCAGCAGCGCCCTAGTTTTTGGAAACACCATATATTTT
CASSALVFGNTIYF
>few|NA|TRBJ1-1|TRBV4-2
TGTGCCAGCAGCCAAGTTGCCAGGGTGGGAACTGAAGCTTTCTTT
CASSQVARVGTEAFF
>NA|NA|TRBJ1-2|TRBV19
TGTGCCAGTAGTACCACAGGTTATGGCTACACCTTC
CASSTTGYGYTF